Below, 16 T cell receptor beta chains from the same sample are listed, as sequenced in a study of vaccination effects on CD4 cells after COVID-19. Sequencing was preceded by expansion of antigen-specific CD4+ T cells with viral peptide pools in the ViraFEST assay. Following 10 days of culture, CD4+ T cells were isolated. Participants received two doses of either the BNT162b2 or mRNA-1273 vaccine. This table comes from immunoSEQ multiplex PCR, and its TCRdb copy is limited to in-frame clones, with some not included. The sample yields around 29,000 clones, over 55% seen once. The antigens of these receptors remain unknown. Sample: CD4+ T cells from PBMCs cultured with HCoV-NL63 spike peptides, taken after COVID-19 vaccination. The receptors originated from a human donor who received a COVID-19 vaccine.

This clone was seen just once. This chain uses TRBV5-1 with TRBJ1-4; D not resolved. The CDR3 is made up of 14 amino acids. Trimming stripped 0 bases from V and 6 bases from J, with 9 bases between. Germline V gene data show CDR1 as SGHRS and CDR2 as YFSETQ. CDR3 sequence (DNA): TGCGCCAGCAGCTTGGATGGGGAGTATGAAAAACTGTTTTTT. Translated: CASSLDGEYEKLFF.

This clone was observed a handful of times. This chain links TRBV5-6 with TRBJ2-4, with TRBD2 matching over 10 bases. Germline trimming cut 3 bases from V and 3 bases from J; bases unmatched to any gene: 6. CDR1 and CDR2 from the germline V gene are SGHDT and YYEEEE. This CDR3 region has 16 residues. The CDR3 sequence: CASSSLAGGGKNIQYF. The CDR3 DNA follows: TGTGCCAGCAGCTCCTTAGCGGGAGGCGGCAAAAACATTCAGTACTTC.

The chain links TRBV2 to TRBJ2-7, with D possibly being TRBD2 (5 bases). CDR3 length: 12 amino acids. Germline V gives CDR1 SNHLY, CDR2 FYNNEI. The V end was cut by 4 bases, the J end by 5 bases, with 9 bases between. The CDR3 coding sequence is TGTGCCAGCAGTGGCGACTACCACGAGCAGTACTTC. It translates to CASSGDYHEQYF.

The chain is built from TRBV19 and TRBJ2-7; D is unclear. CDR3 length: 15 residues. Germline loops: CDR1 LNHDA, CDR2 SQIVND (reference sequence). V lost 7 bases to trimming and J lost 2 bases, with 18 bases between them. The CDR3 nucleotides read TGTGCCAGTAACTTAAAGGCGGACCTCCCCTACGAGCAGTACTTC. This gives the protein CASNLKADLPYEQYF.

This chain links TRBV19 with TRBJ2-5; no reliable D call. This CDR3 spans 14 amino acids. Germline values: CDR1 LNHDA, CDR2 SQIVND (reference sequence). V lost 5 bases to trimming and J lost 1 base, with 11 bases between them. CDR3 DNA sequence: TGTGCCAGTAGTTTCTCCGGGCCCCAAGAGACCCAGTACTTC. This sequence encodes CASSFSGPQETQYF.

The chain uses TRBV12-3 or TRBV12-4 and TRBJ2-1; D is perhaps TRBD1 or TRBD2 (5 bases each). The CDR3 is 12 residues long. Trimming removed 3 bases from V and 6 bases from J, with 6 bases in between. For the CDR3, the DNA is TGTGCCAGCAGTTTTGGGGGCAATGAGCAGTTCTTC. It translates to CASSFGGNEQFF.

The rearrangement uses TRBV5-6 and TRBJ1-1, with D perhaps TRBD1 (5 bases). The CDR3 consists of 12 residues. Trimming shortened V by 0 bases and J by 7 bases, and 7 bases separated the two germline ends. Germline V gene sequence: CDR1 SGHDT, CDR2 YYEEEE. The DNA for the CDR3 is TGTGCCAGCAGCTTGGCTACAGGTGAAGCTTTCTTT. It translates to CASSLATGEAFF.

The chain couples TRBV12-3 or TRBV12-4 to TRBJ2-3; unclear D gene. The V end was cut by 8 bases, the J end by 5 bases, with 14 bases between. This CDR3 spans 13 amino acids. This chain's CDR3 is CASRTTTGDTQYF. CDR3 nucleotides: TGTGCCAGCCGAACTACCACCGGAGATACGCAGTATTTT.

The chain's CDR3 is CASSTGGDSNQPQHF. For the CDR3, the DNA is TGTGCCAGCAGCACTGGGGGGGATAGCAATCAGCCCCAGCATTTT. The chain combines TRBV11-2 with TRBJ1-5, with a weak D call TRBD1 (5 bases). This CDR3 spans 15 amino acids. The V gene lost 5 bases and the J gene lost 0 bases, with 11 bases spanning the gap. Per germline, CDR1 SGHAT and CDR2 FQNNGV.

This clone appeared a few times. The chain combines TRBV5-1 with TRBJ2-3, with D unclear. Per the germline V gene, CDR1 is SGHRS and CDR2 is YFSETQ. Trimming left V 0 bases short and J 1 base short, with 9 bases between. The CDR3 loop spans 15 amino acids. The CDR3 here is CASSLDEPRTDTQYF. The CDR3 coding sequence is TGCGCCAGCAGCTTGGACGAGCCACGCACAGATACGCAGTATTTT.

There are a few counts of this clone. The CDR3, as DNA: TGTGCCAGCAGTTACTCGAGTACAAACACAGATACGCAGTATTTT. Translating gives CASSYSSTNTDTQYF. The chain has TRBV6-6 and TRBJ2-3, with no clear D. From germline, CDR1 is MNHNY and CDR2 SVGAGI (reference sequence). V was cut by 0 bases and J by 2 bases, with 9 bases left in between. CDR3 length equals 15 residues.

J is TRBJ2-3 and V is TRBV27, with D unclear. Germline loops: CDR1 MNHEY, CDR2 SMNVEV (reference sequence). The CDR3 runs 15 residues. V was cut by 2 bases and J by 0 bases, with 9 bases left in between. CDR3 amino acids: CASSLGVPSTDTQYF. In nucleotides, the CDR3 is TGTGCCAGCAGTTTAGGGGTACCGAGCACAGATACGCAGTATTTT.

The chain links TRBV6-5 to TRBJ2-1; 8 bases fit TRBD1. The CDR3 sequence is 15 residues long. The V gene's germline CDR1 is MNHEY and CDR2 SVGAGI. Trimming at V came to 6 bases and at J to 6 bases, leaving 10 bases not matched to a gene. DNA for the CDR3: TGTGCCAGCAGCATTCCACGGACAGGGTTCAATGAGCAGTTCTTC. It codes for CASSIPRTGFNEQFF.

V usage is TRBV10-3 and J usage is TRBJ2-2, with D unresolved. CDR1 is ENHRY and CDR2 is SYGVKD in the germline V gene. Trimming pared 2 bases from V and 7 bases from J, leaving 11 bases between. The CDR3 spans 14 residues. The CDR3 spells CAISETSRRGELFF. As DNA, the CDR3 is TGTGCCATCAGTGAGACGTCACGCCGCGGGGAGCTGTTTTTT.

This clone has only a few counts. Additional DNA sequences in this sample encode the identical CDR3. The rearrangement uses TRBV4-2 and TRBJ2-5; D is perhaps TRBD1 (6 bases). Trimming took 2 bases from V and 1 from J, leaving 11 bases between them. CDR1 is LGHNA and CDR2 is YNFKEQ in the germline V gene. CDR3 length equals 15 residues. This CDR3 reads CASSQTSGVQETQYF. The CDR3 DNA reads TGTGCCAGCAGCCAAACATCAGGGGTCCAAGAGACCCAGTACTTC.

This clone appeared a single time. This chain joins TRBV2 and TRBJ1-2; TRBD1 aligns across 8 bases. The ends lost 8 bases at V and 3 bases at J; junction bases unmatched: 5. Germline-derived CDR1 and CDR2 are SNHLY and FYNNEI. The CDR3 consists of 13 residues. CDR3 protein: CASSGQGHYGYTF. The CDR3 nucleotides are TGTGCCAGCTCAGGACAGGGACACTATGGCTACACCTTC.